This is a list of T cell receptor beta chains from one sample in a study of OX40 agonist ivuxolimab in advanced cancers. Here immunoSEQ multiplex PCR was the method, and the copy in TCRdb shows in-frame clones only, minus some. The table shows about 73,000 clones, with roughly 85% occurring only once. The sequences come from CD4+ or CD8+ T cells sorted from blood, collected in a trial of the OX40 agonist ivuxolimab. The receptor set was obtained from an adult with an advanced solid tumor such as melanoma, head and neck, liver or kidney cancer. CDR3s include the opening cysteine and the closing phenylalanine or tryptophan. The D gene is left open where the match is weak. Clone size is not always given. Where it is, it says once, few, many or a class for expanded clones.

len	d_gene	v_gene	abundance	j_gene	CDR3nt	CDR3aa
16	-	TRBV7-6	few	TRBJ1-2	TGTGCCAGCGAGCGGGACTCCGATGGGTCCTACTATGGCTACACCTTC	CASERDSDGSYYGYTF
17	-	TRBV25-1	-	TRBJ1-1	TGTGCCAGCACCGGGTTTCTTTGGGACGTAACGGGGGCTGAAGCTTTCTTT	CASTGFLWDVTGAEAFF
16	-	TRBV11-1	-	TRBJ2-7	TGTGCCAGCAGCCCGGAACTAGCCCGGTCGATGGGAGAGCAGTACTTC	CASSPELARSMGEQYF
14	-	TRBV6-6	-	TRBJ2-7	TGTGCCAGCAGTTCTATGACAGGGAGGTACGAGCAGTACTTC	CASSSMTGRYEQYF
16	TRBD2	TRBV19	-	TRBJ2-2	TGTGCCAGTAGTATCTACCTAGCGGGGAACACCGGGGAGCTGTTTTTT	CASSIYLAGNTGELFF
15	-	TRBV5-4	-	TRBJ1-3	TGTGCCAGCAGCTTGGGACGGCCTTCTGGAAACACCATATATTTT	CASSLGRPSGNTIYF
15	TRBD1	TRBV5-6	-	TRBJ1-1	TGTGCCAGCAGCTTGGTTACAGGGGGCCATACTGAAGCTTTCTTT	CASSLVTGGHTEAFF
16	-	TRBV6-4	-	TRBJ2-1	TGTGCCAGCAGAGTCCTTAGCCGGGACCTATACAATGAGCAGTTCTTC	CASRVLSRDLYNEQFF
15	-	TRBV7-2	-	TRBJ2-2	TGTGCCAGCAGCTATACTGTTTCGAACACCGGGGAGCTGTTTTTT	CASSYTVSNTGELFF
17	TRBD1	TRBV4-1	-	TRBJ1-2	TGCGCCAGCAGCCAGGACCCCGGGACAGGGGCCAACTATGGCTACACCTTC	CASSQDPGTGANYGYTF
12	-	TRBV18	-	TRBJ1-2	TGTGCCAGCTCACCGGCCCCGGGGGGCTACACCTTC	CASSPAPGGYTF
12	-	TRBV29-1	-	TRBJ1-2	TGCAGCGCTTTGGACAGCCGCCCTAGCTACACCTTC	CSALDSRPSYTF
16	TRBD2	TRBV7-2	-	TRBJ2-3	TGTGCCAGCAGCTTCACTAGCGGGGGCAACACAGATACGCAGTATTTT	CASSFTSGGNTDTQYF
14	-	TRBV15	-	TRBJ2-7	TGTGCCACCAGCAGAGATCGGCAGGGTTACGAGCAGTACTTC	CATSRDRQGYEQYF
13	-	TRBV7-2	-	TRBJ1-2	TGTGCCAGCAGCTTTAAGGGATCGGGTGGCTACACCTTC	CASSFKGSGGYTF
15	-	TRBV9	-	TRBJ2-7	TGTGCCAGCAGCCCCCGGACAGGGAGGGATGACGAGCAGTACTTC	CASSPRTGRDDEQYF
15	TRBD1	TRBV7-2	once	TRBJ1-2	TGTGCCAGCAGCTTATTGGGACAGGAGGACTATGGCTACACCTTC	CASSLLGQEDYGYTF
14	-	TRBV18	-	TRBJ2-7	TGTGCCAGCTCACAAGATACCAGTCTGGGCGAGCAGTACTTC	CASSQDTSLGEQYF
14	TRBD1	TRBV6-5	once	TRBJ1-6	TGTGCCAGCAGTCAAGGGACAGGGAATTCACCCCTCCACTTT	CASSQGTGNSPLHF
16	TRBD1	TRBV5-1	-	TRBJ2-5	TGCGCCAGCAGCTCCGGGACAGGGGCTCAAGAAGAGACCCAGTACTTC	CASSSGTGAQEETQYF